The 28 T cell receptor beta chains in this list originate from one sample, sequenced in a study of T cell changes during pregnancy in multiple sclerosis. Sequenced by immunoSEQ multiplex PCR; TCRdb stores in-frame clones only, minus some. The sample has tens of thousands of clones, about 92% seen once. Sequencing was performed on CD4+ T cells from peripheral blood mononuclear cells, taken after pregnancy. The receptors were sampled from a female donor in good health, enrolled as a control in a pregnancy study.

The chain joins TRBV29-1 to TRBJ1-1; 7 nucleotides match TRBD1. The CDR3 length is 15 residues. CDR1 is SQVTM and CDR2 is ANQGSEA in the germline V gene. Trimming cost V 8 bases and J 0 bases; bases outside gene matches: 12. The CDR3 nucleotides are TGCAGCACTAGGGGACAGCCTACCATGAACACTGAAGCTTTCTTT. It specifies CSTRGQPTMNTEAFF.

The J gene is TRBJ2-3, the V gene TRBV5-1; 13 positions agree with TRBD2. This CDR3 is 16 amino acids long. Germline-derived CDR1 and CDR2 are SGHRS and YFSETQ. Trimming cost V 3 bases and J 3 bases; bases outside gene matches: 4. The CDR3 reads CASSWGLAGKTDTQYF. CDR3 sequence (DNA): TGCGCCAGCAGCTGGGGACTAGCGGGGAAGACAGATACGCAGTATTTT.

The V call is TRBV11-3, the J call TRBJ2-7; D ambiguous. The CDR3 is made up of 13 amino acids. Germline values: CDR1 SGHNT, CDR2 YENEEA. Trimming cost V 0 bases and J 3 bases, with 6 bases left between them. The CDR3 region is CASSLDTHYEQYF. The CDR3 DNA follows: TGTGCCAGCAGCTTAGACACACACTACGAGCAGTACTTC.

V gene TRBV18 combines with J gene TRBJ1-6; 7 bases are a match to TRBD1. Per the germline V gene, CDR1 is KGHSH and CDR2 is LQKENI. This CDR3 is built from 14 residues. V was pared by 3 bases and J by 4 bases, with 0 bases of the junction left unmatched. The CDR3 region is CASSPTGYNSPLHF. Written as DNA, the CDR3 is TGTGCCAGCTCACCGACAGGGTATAATTCACCCCTCCACTTT.

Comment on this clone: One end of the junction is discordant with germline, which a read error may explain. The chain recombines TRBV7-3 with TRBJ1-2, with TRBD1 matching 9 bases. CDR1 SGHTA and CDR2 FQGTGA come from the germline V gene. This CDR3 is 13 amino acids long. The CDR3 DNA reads TGTGCCAGCAGCTCTCCCGGGACAGGGCGTCCCGGATTC. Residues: CASSSPGTGRPGF.

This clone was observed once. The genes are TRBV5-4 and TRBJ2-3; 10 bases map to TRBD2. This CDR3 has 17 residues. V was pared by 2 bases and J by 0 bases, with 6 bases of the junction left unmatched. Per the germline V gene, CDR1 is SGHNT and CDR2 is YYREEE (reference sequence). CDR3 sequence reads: CASSLRSGGRSTDTQYF. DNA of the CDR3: TGTGCCAGCAGCTTACGTAGCGGGGGGCGTAGCACAGATACGCAGTATTTT. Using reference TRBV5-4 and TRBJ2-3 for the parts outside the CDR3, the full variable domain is ETGVTQSPTHLIKTRGQQVTLRCSSQSGHNTVSWYQQALGQGPQFIFQYYREEENGRGNFPPRFSGLQFPNYSSELNVNALELDDSALYLCASSLRSGGRSTDTQYFGPGTRLTVL.

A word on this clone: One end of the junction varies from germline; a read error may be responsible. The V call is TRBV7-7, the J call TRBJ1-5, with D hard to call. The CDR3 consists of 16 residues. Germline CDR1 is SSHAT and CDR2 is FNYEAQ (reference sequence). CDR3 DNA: TGTGCTAGCAGCTTAGCCTCCACCAGGTACAATCAGCCCCAGCATTTT. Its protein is CASSLASTRYNQPQHF.

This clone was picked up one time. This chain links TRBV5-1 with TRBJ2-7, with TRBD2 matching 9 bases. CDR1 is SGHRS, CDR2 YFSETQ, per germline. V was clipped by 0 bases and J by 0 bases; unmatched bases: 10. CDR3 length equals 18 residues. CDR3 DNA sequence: TGCGCCAGCAGCTTGGTAGCCCCTAGCGGGGCAACCTCCTACGAGCAGTACTTC. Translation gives CASSLVAPSGATSYEQYF.

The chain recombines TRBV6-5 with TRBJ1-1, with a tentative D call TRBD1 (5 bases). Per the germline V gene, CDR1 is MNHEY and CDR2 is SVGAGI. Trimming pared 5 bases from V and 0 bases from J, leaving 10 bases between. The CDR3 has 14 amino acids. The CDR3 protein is CASSRTFMNTEAFF. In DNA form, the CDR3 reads TGTGCCAGCAGTAGGACATTCATGAACACTGAAGCTTTCTTT.

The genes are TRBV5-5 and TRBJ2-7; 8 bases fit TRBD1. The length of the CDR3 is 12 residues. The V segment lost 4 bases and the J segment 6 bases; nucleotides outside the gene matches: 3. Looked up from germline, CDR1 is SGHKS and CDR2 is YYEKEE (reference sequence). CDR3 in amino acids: CASSRQGFEQYF. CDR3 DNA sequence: TGTGCCAGCAGCCGACAGGGGTTCGAGCAGTACTTC.

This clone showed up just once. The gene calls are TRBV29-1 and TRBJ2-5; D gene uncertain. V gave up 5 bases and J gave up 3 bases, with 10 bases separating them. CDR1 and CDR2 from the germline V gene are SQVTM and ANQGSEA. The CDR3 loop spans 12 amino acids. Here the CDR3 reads CSVNWAEETQYF. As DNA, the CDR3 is TGCAGCGTTAATTGGGCCGAAGAGACCCAGTACTTC.

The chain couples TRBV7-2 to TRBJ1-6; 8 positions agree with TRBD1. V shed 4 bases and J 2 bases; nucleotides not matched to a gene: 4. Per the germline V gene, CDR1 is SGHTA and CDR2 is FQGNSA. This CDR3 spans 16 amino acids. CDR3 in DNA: TGTGCCAGCAGCTCACGGACAGGGACCTATAATTCACCCCTCCACTTT. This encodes CASSSRTGTYNSPLHF.

CDR3 nucleotides: TGTGCCAGCAGCCCGTATCGGACAGTGTTACCTAACTATGGCTACACCTTC. Protein sequence: CASSPYRTVLPNYGYTF. J is TRBJ1-2 and V is TRBV7-2, with a weak D call TRBD1 (6 bases). In germline, CDR1 is SGHTA, CDR2 FQGNSA. Trimming shortened V by 5 bases and J by 0 bases, and 19 bases separated the two germline ends. This CDR3 region has 17 residues.

CDR3 DNA: TGTGCCAGCAGAACCGGGACAGGGATCTCCTACGAGCAGTACTTC. Protein product: CASRTGTGISYEQYF. The chain joins TRBV2 to TRBJ2-7; TRBD1 agrees at 9 bases. The CDR3 has 15 amino acids. Germline V lookup: CDR1 SNHLY, CDR2 FYNNEI. J was trimmed by 0 bases and V by 6 bases; bases with no gene match: 6.

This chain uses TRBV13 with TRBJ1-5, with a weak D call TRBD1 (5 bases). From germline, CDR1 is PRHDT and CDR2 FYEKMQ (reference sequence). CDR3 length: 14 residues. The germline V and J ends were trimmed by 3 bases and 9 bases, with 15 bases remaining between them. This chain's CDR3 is CASSFGGAPGPQHF. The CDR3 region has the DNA TGTGCCAGCAGCTTCGGAGGGGCCCCGGGGCCCCAGCATTTT.

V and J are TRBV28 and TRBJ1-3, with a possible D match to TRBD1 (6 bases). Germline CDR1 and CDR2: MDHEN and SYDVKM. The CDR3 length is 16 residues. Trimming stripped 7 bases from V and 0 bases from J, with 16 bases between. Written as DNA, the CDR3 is TGTGCCAGCAACTGGGGGACAACAAGCTCTGGAAACACCATATATTTT. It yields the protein CASNWGTTSSGNTIYF.

The CDR3 DNA reads TGTGCCAGCACATTAGGAGGAACCGGGGAGCTGTTTTTT. Amino acid sequence: CASTLGGTGELFF. The rearrangement links TRBV2 to TRBJ2-2; possible D gene TRBD2, 5 bases. The CDR3 consists of 13 residues. Germline V gene data show CDR1 as SNHLY and CDR2 as FYNNEI. Trimming cost V 7 bases and J 5 bases, with 11 bases left between them.

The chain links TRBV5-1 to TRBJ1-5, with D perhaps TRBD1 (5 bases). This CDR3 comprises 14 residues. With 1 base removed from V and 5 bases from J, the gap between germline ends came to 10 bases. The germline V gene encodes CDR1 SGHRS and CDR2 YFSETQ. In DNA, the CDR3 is TGCGCCAGCAGCTTGCGTCAGGGCGATCAGCCCCAGCATTTT. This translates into CASSLRQGDQPQHF.

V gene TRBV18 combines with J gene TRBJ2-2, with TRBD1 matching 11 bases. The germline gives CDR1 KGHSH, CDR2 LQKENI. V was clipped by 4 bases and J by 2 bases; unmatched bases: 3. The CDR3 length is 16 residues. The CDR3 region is CASSQGQGANTGELFF. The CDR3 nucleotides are TGTGCCAGCTCACAAGGACAGGGGGCTAACACCGGGGAGCTGTTTTTT. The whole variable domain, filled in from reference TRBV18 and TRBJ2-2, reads NAGVMQNPRHLVRRRGQEARLRCSPMKGHSHVYWYRQLPEEGLKFMVYLQKENIIDESGMPKERFSAEFPKEGPSILRIQQVVRGDSAAYFCASSQGQGANTGELFFGEGSRLTVL.

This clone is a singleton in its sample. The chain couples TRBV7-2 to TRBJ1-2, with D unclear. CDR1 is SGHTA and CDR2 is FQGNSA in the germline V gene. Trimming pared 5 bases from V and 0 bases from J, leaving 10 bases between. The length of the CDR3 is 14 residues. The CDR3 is CASSLTIPNYGYTF. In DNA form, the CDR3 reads TGTGCCAGCAGCCTAACTATCCCTAACTATGGCTACACCTTC.

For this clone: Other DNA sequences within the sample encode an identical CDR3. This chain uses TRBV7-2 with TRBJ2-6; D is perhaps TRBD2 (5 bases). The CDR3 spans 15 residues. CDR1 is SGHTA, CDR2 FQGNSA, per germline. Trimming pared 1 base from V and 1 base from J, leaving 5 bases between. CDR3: CASSLGGSGANVLTF. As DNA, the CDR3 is TGTGCCAGCAGCTTAGGCGGGTCTGGGGCCAACGTCCTGACTTTC.

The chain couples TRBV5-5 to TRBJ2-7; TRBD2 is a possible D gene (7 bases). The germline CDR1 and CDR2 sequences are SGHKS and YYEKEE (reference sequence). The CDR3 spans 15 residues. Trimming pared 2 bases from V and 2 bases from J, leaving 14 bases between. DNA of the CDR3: TGTGCCAGCAGCTTAACCACCGGGGGGCCCTACGAGCAGTACTTC. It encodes CASSLTTGGPYEQYF.

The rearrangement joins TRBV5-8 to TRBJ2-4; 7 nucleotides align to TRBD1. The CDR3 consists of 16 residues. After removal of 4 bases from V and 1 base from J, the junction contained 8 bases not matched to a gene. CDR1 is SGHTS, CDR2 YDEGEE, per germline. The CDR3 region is CASSVTGAKAKNIQYF. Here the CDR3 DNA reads TGTGCCAGCAGCGTTACAGGGGCGAAGGCCAAAAACATTCAGTACTTC.

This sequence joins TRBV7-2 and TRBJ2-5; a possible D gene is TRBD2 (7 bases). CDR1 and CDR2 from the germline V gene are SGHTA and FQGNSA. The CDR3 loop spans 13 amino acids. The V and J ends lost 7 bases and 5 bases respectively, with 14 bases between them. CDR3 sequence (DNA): TGTGCCAGCAAGGGGGGGGCGGGGGAGACCCAGTACTTC. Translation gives CASKGGAGETQYF.

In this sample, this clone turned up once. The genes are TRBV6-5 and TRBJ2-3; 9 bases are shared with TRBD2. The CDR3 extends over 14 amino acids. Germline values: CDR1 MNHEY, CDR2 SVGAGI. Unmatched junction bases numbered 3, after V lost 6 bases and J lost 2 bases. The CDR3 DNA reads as TGTGCCAGCAGGCTAGCGGGGACCACAGATACGCAGTATTTT. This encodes CASRLAGTTDTQYF.

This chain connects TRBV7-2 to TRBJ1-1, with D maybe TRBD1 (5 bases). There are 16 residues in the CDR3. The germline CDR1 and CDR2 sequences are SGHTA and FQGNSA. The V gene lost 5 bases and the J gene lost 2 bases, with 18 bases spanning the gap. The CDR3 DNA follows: TGTGCCAGCAGCCCAAAAGTGGGGCAGGGAAACACTGAAGCTTTCTTT. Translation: CASSPKVGQGNTEAFF. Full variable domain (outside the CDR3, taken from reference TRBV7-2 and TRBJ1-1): GAGVSQSPSNKVTEKGKDVELRCDPISGHTALYWYRQSLGQGLEFLIYFQGNSAPDKSGLPSDRFSAERTGGSVSTLTIQRTQQEDSAVYLCASSPKVGQGNTEAFFGQGTRLTVV.

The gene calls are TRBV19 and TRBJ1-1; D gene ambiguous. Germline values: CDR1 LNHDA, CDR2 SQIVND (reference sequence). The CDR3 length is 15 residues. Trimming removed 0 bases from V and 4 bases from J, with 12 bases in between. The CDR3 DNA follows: TGTGCCAGTAGTATAGATCCCCCCAAGAGCACTGAAGCTTTCTTT. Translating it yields CASSIDPPKSTEAFF.

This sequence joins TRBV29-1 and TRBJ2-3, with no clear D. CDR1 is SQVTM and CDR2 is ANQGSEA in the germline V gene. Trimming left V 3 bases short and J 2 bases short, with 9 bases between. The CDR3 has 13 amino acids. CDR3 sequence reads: CSVDPSHTDTQYF. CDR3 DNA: TGCAGCGTTGATCCGAGCCACACAGATACGCAGTATTTT.